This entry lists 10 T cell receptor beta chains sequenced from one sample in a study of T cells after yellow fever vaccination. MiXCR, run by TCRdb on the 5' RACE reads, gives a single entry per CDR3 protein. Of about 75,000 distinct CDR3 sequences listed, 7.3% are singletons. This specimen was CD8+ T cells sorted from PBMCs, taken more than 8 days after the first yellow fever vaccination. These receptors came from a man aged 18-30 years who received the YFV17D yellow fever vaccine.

The CDR3 loop reads CASGRGHRQPQHF. The DNA for the CDR3 is TGTGCCAGCGGCCGGGGACATCGGCAGCCCCAGCATTTT. The chain has TRBV4-2 and TRBJ1-5; weak D call: TRBD1 (6 bases). The V gene's germline CDR1 is LGHNA and CDR2 YNFKEQ. V gave up 8 bases and J gave up 7 bases, with 15 bases separating them. The CDR3 is 13 amino acids.

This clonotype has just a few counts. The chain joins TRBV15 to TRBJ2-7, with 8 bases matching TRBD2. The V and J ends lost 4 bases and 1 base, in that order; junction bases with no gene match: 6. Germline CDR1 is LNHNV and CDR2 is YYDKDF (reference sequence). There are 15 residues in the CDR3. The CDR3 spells CATSNLGTRSYEQYF. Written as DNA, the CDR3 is TGTGCCACCAGCAATTTAGGGACTAGGTCCTACGAGCAGTACTTC.

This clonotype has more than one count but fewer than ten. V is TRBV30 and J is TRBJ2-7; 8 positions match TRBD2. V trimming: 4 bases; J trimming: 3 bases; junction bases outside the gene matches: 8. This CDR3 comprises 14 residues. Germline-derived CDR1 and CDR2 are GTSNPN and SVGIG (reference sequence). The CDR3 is CAWTPGGGLYEQYF. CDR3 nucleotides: TGTGCCTGGACCCCGGGGGGGGGCCTCTACGAGCAGTACTTC.

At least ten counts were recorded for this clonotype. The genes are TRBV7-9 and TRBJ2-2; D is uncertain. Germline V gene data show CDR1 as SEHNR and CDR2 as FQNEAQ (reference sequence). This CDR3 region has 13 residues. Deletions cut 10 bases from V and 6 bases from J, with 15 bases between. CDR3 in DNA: TGTGCCACCTCGGAATCACCGGCCGGGGAGCTGTTTTTT. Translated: CATSESPAGELFF. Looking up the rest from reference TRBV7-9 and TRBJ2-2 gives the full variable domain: DTGVSQNPRHKITKRGQNVTFRCDPISEHNRLYWYRQTLGQGPEFLTYFQNEAQLEKSRLLSDRFSAERPKGSFSTLEIQRTEQGDSAMYLCATSESPAGELFFGEGSRLTVL.

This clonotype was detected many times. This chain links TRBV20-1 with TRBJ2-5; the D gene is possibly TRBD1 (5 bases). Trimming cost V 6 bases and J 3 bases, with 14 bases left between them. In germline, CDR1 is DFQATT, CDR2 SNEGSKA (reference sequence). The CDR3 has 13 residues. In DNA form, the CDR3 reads TGCAGTGCGCGCGGACAATGGGAAGAGACCCAGTACTTC. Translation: CSARGQWEETQYF.

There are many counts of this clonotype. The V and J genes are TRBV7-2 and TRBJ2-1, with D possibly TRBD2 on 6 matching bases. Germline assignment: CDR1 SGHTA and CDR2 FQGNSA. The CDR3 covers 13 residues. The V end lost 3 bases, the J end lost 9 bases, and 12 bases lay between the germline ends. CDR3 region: CASSFRRGPEQFF. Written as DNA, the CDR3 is TGTGCCAGCAGCTTTCGGCGGGGTCCTGAGCAGTTCTTC.

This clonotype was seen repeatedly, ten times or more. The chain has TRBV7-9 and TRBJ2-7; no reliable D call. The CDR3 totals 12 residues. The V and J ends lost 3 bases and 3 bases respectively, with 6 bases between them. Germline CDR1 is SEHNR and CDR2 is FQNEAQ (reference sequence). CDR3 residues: CASSFRDYEQYV. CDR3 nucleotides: TGTGCCAGCAGCTTCCGAGACTACGAGCAGTACGTC.

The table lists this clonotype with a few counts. The CDR3 region has the DNA TGTGCCAGCAGTTTATTACTGGGTCGTGAGCAGTTCTTC. Encoded protein: CASSLLLGREQFF. The V gene is TRBV28, the J gene TRBJ2-1; D unresolved. Deletions cut 1 base from V and 9 bases from J, with 10 bases between. The CDR3 totals 13 residues. In germline, CDR1 is MDHEN, CDR2 SYDVKM.

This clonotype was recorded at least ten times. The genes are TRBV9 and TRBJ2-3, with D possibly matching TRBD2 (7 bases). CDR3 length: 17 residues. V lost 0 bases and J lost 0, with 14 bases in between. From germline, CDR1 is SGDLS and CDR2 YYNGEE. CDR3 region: CASSVEGGRISTDTQYF. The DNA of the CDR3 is TGTGCCAGCAGCGTAGAGGGGGGGCGGATTAGCACAGATACGCAGTATTTT. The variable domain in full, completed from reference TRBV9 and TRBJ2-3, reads DSGVTQTPKHLITATGQRVTLRCSPRSGDLSVYWYQQSLDQGLQFLIQYYNGEERAKGNILERFSAQQFPDLHSELNLSSLELGDSALYFCASSVEGGRISTDTQYFGPGTRLTVL.

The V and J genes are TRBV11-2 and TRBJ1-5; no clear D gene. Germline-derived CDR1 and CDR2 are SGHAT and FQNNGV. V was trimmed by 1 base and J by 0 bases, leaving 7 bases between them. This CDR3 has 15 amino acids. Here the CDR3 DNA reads TGTGCCAGCAGCTTAGCCGGAAATAGCAATCAGCCCCAGCATTTT. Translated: CASSLAGNSNQPQHF.